These 8 T cell receptor beta chains came from one sample sequenced in a study of CD8 T cells in Susac syndrome. An input of roughly 0.5 to 1 ug of RNA was subjected to reverse transcription using random hexamers. TCRdb re-analysed the immunoSEQ multiplex PCR reads in MiXCR, keeping a single row per CDR3 protein. The data contain 180,000 or so distinct CDR3 sequences, over 85% of them singletons. Sequencing was done on a sample of CD4+ T cells from PBMCs. These receptors were taken from a human donor in good health.

This sequence joins TRBV7-3 and TRBJ2-5, with a tentative D call TRBD1 (6 bases). V lost 3 bases, J lost 1 base, and 12 bases lay in between. Germline assignment: CDR1 SGHTA and CDR2 FQGTGA. This CDR3 comprises 15 residues. The DNA of the CDR3 is TGTGCCAGCAGCTTTACAGGGAACCCCCAAGAGACCCAGTACTTC. Its protein is CASSFTGNPQETQYF.

V is TRBV20-1 and J is TRBJ1-4, with D unresolved. V lost 5 bases and J 10 bases, leaving 17 bases between the germline ends. This CDR3 region has 13 residues. Germline V gives CDR1 DFQATT, CDR2 SNEGSKA (reference sequence). The chain's CDR3 is CSAPRETYGKLFF. CDR3 in DNA: TGCAGTGCTCCTCGGGAGACATATGGAAAACTGTTTTTT.

This clonotype was recorded once. This CDR3 is CASRPATRAPYEQYV. CDR3 DNA: TGTGCCAGCAGACCGGCAACCCGGGCCCCCTACGAGCAGTACGTC. V is TRBV3-1 and J is TRBJ2-7; no reliable D call. Germline V gene lookup returns CDR1 LGHDT and CDR2 YNNKEL (reference sequence). The CDR3 loop spans 15 amino acids. V gave up 6 bases and J gave up 2 bases, with 17 bases separating them.

Here the CDR3 DNA reads TGCAGTGCTGGTACGAACACTGAAGCTTTCTTT. Translating gives CSAGTNTEAFF. J is TRBJ1-1 and V is TRBV20-1; D is unresolved. Trimming pared 5 bases from V and 1 base from J, leaving 5 bases between. The CDR3 loop spans 11 amino acids. Germline assignment: CDR1 DFQATT and CDR2 SNEGSKA (reference sequence).

The J gene is TRBJ1-2, the V gene TRBV4-3; tentatively, D is TRBD1 (5 bases). V lost 1 base and J 0 bases, leaving 15 bases between the germline ends. CDR1 is LGHNA, CDR2 YSLEER, per germline. The CDR3 runs to 17 residues. CDR3 loop: CASSQVGGRATNYGYTF. CDR3 nucleotide sequence: TGCGCCAGCAGCCAAGTTGGCGGCAGGGCGACTAACTATGGCTACACCTTC.

V and J are TRBV3-1 and TRBJ1-1, with D hard to call. Germline CDR1 reads LGHDT; CDR2 reads YNNKEL (reference sequence). This CDR3 is built from 13 residues. The ends were cut back, 3 bases at V and 1 base at J, with 6 bases in the middle. The DNA of the CDR3 is TGTGCCAGCAGCCAGGCGGGGAACACTGAAGCTTTCTTT. This sequence encodes CASSQAGNTEAFF. The whole variable domain, remainder taken from reference TRBV3-1 and TRBJ1-1, is DTAVSQTPKYLVTQMGNDKSIKCEQNLGHDTMYWYKQDSKKFLKIMFSYNNKELIINETVPNRFSPKSPDKAHLNLHINSLELGDSAVYFCASSQAGNTEAFFGQGTRLTVV.

This chain joins TRBV6-9 and TRBJ1-5; no reliable D call. CDR3 size: 11 residues. Germline lookup yields CDR1 MNHGY and CDR2 SVAAGI. Deletions cut 8 bases from V and 3 bases from J, with 5 bases between. The CDR3 coding sequence is TGTGCCAGCCGACTCAATCAGCCCCAGCATTTT. Its protein is CASRLNQPQHF.

The rearrangement links TRBV4-1 to TRBJ1-1, with a possible D match to TRBD1 (5 bases). This CDR3 region has 14 residues. Germline CDR1 MGHRA, CDR2 YSYEKL. V lost 1 base and J 4 bases, leaving 10 bases between the germline ends. DNA for the CDR3: TGCGCCAGCAGCCAAGGGATGGGACGCACTGAAGCTTTCTTT. Amino acid sequence: CASSQGMGRTEAFF.